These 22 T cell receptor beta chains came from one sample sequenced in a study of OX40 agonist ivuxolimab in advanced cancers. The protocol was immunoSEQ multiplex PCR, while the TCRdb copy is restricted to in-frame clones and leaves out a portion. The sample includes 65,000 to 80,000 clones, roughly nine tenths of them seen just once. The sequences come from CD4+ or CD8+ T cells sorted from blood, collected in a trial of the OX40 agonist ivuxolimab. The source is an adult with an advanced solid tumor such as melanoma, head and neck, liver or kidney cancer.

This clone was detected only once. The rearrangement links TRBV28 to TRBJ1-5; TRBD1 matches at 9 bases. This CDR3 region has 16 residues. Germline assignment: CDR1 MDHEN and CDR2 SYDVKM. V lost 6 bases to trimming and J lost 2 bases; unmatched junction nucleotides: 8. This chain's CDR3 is CASRYRGRGGNQPQHF. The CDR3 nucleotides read TGTGCCAGCAGGTACAGGGGGCGCGGTGGCAATCAGCCCCAGCATTTT.

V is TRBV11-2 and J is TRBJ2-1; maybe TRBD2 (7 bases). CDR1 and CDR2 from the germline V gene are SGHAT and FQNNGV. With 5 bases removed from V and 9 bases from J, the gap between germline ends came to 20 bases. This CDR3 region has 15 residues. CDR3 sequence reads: CASSPWGRENIEQFF. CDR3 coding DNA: TGTGCCAGCAGCCCTTGGGGGCGGGAGAACATTGAGCAGTTCTTC.

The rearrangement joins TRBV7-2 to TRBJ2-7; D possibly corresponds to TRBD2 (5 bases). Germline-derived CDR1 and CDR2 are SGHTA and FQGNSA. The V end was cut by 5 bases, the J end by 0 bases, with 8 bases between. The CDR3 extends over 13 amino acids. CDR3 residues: CASSAGNSYEQYF. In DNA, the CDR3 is TGTGCCAGCAGCGCCGGGAACTCCTACGAGCAGTACTTC. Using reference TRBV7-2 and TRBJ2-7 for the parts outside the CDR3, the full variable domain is GAGVSQSPSNKVTEKGKDVELRCDPISGHTALYWYRQSLGQGLEFLIYFQGNSAPDKSGLPSDRFSAERTGGSVSTLTIQRTQQEDSAVYLCASSAGNSYEQYFGPGTRLTVT.

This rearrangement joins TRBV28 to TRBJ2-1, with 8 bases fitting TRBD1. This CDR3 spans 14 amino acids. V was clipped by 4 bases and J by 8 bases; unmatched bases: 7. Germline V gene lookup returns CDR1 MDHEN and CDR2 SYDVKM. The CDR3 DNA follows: TGTGCCAGCAGTTCGGACAGGGAAAGCTATGAGCAGTTCTTC. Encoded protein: CASSSDRESYEQFF. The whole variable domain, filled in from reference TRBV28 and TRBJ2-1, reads DVKVTQSSRYLVKRTGEKVFLECVQDMDHENMFWYRQDPGLGLRLIYFSYDVKMKEKGDIPEGYSVSREKKERFSLILESASTNQTSMYLCASSSDRESYEQFFGPGTRLTVL.

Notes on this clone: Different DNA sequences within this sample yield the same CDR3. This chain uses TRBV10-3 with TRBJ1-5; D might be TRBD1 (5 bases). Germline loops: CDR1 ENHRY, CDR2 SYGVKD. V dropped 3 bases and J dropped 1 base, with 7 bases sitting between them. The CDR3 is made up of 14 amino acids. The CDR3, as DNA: TGTGCCATCAGTGATACAGGAAGCAATCAGCCCCAGCATTTT. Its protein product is CAISDTGSNQPQHF.

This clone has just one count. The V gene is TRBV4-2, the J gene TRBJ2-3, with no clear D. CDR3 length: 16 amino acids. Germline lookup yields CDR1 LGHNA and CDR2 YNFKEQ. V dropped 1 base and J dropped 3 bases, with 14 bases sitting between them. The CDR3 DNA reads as TGTGCCAGCAGCCAAGGTGAAGCAGCAACAACAGATACGCAGTATTTT. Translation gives CASSQGEAATTDTQYF.

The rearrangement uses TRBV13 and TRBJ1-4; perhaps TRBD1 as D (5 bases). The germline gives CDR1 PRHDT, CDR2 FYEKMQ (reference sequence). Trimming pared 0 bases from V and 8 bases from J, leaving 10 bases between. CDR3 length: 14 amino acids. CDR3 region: CASSLGTEPEKLFF. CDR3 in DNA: TGTGCCAGCAGCTTAGGGACAGAACCAGAAAAACTGTTTTTT.

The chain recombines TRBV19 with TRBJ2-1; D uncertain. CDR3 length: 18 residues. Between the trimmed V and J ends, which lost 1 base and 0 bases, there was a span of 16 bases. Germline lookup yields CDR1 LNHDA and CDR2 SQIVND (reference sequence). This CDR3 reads CASSIVGRDVSSYNEQFF. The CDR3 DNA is TGTGCCAGTAGTATAGTCGGTAGGGATGTTAGCTCCTACAATGAGCAGTTCTTC.

The CDR3 DNA follows: TGTGCCACTACAGGGGGGGAGTCGGGCACAGATACGCAGTATTTT. This gives the protein CATTGGESGTDTQYF. The V and J genes are TRBV7-8 and TRBJ2-3, with D possibly matching TRBD1 (8 bases). The germline CDR1 and CDR2 sequences are SGHVS and FQNEAQ. This CDR3 is 15 amino acids long. Trimming removed 10 bases at V and 1 base at J, with 18 bases between.

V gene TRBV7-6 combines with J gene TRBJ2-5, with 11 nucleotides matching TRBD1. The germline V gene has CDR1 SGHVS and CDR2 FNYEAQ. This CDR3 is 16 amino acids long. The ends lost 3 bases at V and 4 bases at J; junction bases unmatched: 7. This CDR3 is CASSLGQGGSRETQYF. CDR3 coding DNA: TGTGCCAGCAGCTTGGGACAGGGGGGTTCCAGAGAGACCCAGTACTTC.

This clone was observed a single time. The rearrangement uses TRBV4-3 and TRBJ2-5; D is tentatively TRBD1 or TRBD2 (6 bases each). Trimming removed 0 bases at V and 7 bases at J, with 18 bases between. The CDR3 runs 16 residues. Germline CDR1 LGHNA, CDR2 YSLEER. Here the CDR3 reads CASSQDLGGLTGTQYF. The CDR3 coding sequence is TGCGCCAGCAGCCAAGATTTGGGGGGACTGACAGGGACCCAGTACTTC.

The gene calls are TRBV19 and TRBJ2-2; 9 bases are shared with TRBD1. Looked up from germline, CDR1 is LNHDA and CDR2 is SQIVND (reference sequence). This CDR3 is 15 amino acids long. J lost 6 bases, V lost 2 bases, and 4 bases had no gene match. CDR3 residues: CASSIWTGDPGELFF. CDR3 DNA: TGTGCCAGTAGTATATGGACAGGGGATCCCGGGGAGCTGTTTTTT.

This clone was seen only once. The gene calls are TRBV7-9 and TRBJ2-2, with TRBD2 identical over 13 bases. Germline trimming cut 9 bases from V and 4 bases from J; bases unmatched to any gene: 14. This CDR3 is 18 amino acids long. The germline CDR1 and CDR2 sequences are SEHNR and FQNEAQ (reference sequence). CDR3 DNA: TGTGCCAGTAAAATGCCGGGACTAGCGGGAAATAGCACCGGGGAGCTGTTTTTT. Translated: CASKMPGLAGNSTGELFF.

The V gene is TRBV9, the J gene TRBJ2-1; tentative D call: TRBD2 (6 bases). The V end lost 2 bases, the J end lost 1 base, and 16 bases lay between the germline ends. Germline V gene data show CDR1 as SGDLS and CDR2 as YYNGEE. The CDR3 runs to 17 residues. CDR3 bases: TGTGCCAGCAGCGTTGGTAGCGGTCCGATTTCCTACAATGAGCAGTTCTTC. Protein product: CASSVGSGPISYNEQFF.

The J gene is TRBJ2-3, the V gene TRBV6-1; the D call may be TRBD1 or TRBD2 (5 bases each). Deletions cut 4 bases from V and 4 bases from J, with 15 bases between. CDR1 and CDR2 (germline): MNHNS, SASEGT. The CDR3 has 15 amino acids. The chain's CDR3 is CASSVGTREADTQYF. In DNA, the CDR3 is TGTGCCAGCAGTGTTGGGACCCGTGAGGCAGATACGCAGTATTTT.

The CDR3 DNA reads as TGTGCCAGCAGCTATGGACTAGCGGCCTCGGGGACCCAGTACTTC. Translating gives CASSYGLAASGTQYF. The genes are TRBV28 and TRBJ2-5; 10 nucleotides agree with TRBD2. Trimming at V came to 6 bases and at J to 7 bases, leaving 11 bases not matched to a gene. Germline loops: CDR1 MDHEN, CDR2 SYDVKM. The CDR3 is 15 amino acids.

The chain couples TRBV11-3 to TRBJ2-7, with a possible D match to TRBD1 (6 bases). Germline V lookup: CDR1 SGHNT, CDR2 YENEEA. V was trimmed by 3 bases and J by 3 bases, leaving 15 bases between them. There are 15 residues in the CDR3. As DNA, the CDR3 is TGTGCCAGCAGCTTCCACCGGGACACCAGCTACGAGCAGTACTTC. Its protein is CASSFHRDTSYEQYF.

CDR3 in DNA: TGTGCCAGCAGCACAGGACAGAGGCTAAACATTCAGTACTTC. Protein product: CASSTGQRLNIQYF. The V and J genes are TRBV13 and TRBJ2-4, with D possibly being TRBD1 (6 bases). V lost 5 bases, J lost 6 bases, and 14 bases lay in between. The germline V gene has CDR1 PRHDT and CDR2 FYEKMQ (reference sequence). This CDR3 has 14 amino acids.

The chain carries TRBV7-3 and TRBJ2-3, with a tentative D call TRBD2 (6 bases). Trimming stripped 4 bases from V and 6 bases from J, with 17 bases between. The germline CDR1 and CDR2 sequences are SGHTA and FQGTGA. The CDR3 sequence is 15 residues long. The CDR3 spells CASSSEDIRGDTQYF. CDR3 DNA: TGTGCCAGCAGCTCTGAGGACATTCGGGGGGATACGCAGTATTTT.

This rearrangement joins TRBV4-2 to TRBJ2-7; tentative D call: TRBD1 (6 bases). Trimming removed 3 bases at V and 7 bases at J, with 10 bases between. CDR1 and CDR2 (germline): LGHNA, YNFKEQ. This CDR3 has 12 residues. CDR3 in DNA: TGTGCCAGCAGCCACCAAACAGGGGAGCAGTACTTC. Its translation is CASSHQTGEQYF.

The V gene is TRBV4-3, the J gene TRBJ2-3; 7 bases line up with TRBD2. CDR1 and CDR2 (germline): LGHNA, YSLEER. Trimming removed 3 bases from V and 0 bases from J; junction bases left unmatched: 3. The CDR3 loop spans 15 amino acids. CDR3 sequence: CASSQIAGSTDTQYF. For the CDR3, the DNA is TGCGCCAGCAGCCAGATAGCGGGTAGCACAGATACGCAGTATTTT.

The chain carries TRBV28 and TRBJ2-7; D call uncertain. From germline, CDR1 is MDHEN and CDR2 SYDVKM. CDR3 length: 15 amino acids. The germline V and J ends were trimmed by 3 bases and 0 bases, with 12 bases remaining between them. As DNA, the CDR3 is TGTGCCAGCAGTTTCGCGGATTTGAGCTCCTACGAGCAGTACTTC. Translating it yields CASSFADLSSYEQYF.